This T cell receptor (beta chain) was sequenced for a study of control samples from healthy donors and cancer patients. Produced via immunoSEQ multiplex PCR; TCRdb's table is partial and in-frame only. The table includes about 81,000 clones, approximately 94% detected once. With 8 bases removed from V and 6 bases from J, the gap between germline ends came to 8 bases. This CDR3 is built from 11 residues. Germline values: CDR1 SGHAT, CDR2 FQDESV (reference sequence). Specimen: blood. The source is a woman aged 18-29 years in good health. The chain couples TRBV11-1 to TRBJ2-4, with D maybe TRBD1 (6 bases). CDR3 nucleotide sequence: TGTGCCAGCCGAGGGGGAAACATTCAGTACTTC. It specifies CASRGGNIQYF. The full variable domain, its missing parts supplied by reference TRBV11-1 and TRBJ2-4, is EAEVAQSPRYKITEKSQAVAFWCDPISGHATLYWYRQILGQGPELLVQFQDESVVDDSQLPKDRFSAERLKGVDSTLKIQPAELGDSAMYLCASRGGNIQYFGAGTRLSVL.